This passage covers 10 T cell receptor beta chains from one sample sequenced in a study of cytomegalovirus exposure and HLA in healthy donors. Amplification used 60 Vbeta primers and 13 Jbeta primers. Clones were sequenced by immunoSEQ multiplex PCR, and TCRdb holds only the in-frame ones, with some missing. The repertoire holds some 140,000 clones, with less than 85% as singletons. The sequencing sample was made of PBMCs. Every receptor here comes from a woman in her fifties or sixties in good health and CMV-seropositive.

The chain carries TRBV9 and TRBJ1-2; maybe TRBD1 (6 bases). There are 19 residues in the CDR3. The V gene lost 3 bases and the J gene lost 4 bases, with 28 bases spanning the gap. Per germline, CDR1 SGDLS and CDR2 YYNGEE. The DNA for the CDR3 is TGTGCCAGCAGCGGAACTACAGGGATAAGCCTCCGGCCTGCCTATGGCTACACCTTC. Protein product: CASSGTTGISLRPAYGYTF.

On this clone: At one of its ends the junction is not consistent with the germline gene, which may arise from a read error. The chain carries TRBV7-9 and TRBJ2-3; D remains unclear. The CDR3 is made up of 14 amino acids. CDR1 and CDR2 from the germline V gene are SEHNR and FQNEAQ (reference sequence). The CDR3 is CSSSSIRSTDTQYF. The CDR3 DNA reads TGTTCCAGCAGCTCTATACGGAGTACAGATACGCAGTATTTT.

The rearrangement joins TRBV5-1 to TRBJ2-7, with 10 bases aligning to TRBD1. Unmatched junction bases numbered 8, after V lost 2 bases and J lost 6 bases. CDR3 length: 15 residues. Germline V gene data show CDR1 as SGHRS and CDR2 as YFSETQ. The CDR3 loop reads CASSLRTGGPGEQYF. CDR3 sequence (DNA): TGCGCCAGCAGCTTAAGGACAGGGGGACCAGGCGAGCAGTACTTC.

The chain joins TRBV2 to TRBJ2-7; 7 nucleotides match TRBD2. Germline V gene data show CDR1 as SNHLY and CDR2 as FYNNEI. This CDR3 is built from 13 residues. J lost 7 bases, V lost 3 bases, and 6 bases had no gene match. The CDR3 protein is CASSEGGGREQYF. The CDR3 nucleotides read TGTGCCAGCAGTGAGGGCGGGGGAAGGGAGCAGTACTTC.

This chain links TRBV28 with TRBJ1-2, with D possibly TRBD1 on 5 matching bases. The CDR3 sequence is 13 residues long. Trimming pared 3 bases from V and 4 bases from J, leaving 9 bases between. CDR1 and CDR2 from the germline V gene are MDHEN and SYDVKM. For the CDR3, the DNA is TGTGCCAGCAGTTTCGGGCAGGGCTATGGCTACACCTTC. This codes for CASSFGQGYGYTF.

This clone was counted only a few times. This chain connects TRBV5-5 to TRBJ2-4, with TRBD1 matching over 7 bases. This CDR3 is built from 15 residues. Germline assignment: CDR1 SGHKS and CDR2 YYEKEE (reference sequence). Germline trimming cut 3 bases from V and 6 bases from J; bases unmatched to any gene: 9. The CDR3 sequence is CASSYGLTGINIQYF. CDR3 nucleotide sequence: TGTGCCAGCAGCTACGGACTGACAGGGATAAACATTCAGTACTTC. Looking up the rest from reference TRBV5-5 and TRBJ2-4 gives the full variable domain: DAGVTQSPTHLIKTRGQQVTLRCSPISGHKSVSWYQQVLGQGPQFIFQYYEKEERGRGNFPDRFSARQFPNYSSELNVNALLLGDSALYLCASSYGLTGINIQYFGAGTRLSVL.

CDR3 nucleotides: TGCGCCAGCAGCTTGTTAGGGGCGGTAGGCATACCGAACACCGGGGAGCTGTTTTTT. This sequence encodes CASSLLGAVGIPNTGELFF. The genes are TRBV5-1 and TRBJ2-2; D perhaps matches TRBD1 (5 bases). The CDR3 is made up of 19 amino acids. V dropped 1 base and J dropped 0 bases, with 19 bases sitting between them. Germline assignment: CDR1 SGHRS and CDR2 YFSETQ.

There are a few counts of this clone. The V gene is TRBV10-2, the J gene TRBJ2-7; weak D call: TRBD2 (5 bases). The V end was cut by 6 bases, the J end by 3 bases, with 12 bases between. The CDR3 contains 13 residues. Germline V gene data show CDR1 as WSHSY and CDR2 as SAAADI. The DNA of the CDR3 is TGCGCCAGCAGCGACCTCCGGGACTACGAGCAGTACTTC. It translates to CASSDLRDYEQYF.

The J gene is TRBJ2-3, the V gene TRBV6-4; 12 bases map to TRBD2. J was trimmed by 4 bases and V by 0 bases; bases with no gene match: 2. The CDR3 is 16 amino acids. Germline V gene data show CDR1 as MRHNA and CDR2 as SNTAGT. This CDR3 is CASSDSASGGADTQYF. In DNA, the CDR3 is TGTGCCAGCAGTGACTCTGCTAGCGGGGGGGCAGATACGCAGTATTTT.

This clone was observed a few times. The J gene is TRBJ1-1, the V gene TRBV27; TRBD1 might be the D (5 bases). The V gene lost 5 bases and the J gene lost 1 base, with 8 bases spanning the gap. The CDR3 is made up of 13 amino acids. Germline CDR1 is MNHEY and CDR2 is SMNVEV (reference sequence). For the CDR3, the DNA is TGTGCCAGCAGTCTTACAGGGAACACTGAAGCTTTCTTT. Its protein product is CASSLTGNTEAFF.